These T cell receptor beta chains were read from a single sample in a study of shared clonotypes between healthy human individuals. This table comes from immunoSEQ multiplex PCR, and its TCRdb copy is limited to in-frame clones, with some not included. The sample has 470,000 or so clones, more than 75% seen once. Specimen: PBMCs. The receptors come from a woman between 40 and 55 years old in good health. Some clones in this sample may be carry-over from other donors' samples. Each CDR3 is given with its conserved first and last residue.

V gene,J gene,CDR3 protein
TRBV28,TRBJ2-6,CASEASSGANVLTF
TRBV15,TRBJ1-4,CATSRGGGEVEKLFF
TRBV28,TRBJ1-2,CASSLLGPGQNYGYTF
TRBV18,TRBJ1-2,CASSPLVGQDGYTF
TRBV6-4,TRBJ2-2,CASSAARTSNTGELFF
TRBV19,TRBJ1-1,CASTQRDRVAEAFF
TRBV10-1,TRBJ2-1,CASSQDADRGNYNEQFF
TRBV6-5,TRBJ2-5,CASSYSGLAGETQYF
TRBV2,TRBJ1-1,CASSEDSNTEAFF
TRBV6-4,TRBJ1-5,CASSETGCNQPQHF
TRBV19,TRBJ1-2,CASSIDPGKLYGYTF
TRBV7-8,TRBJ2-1,CASSLAVPSGSSYNEQFF
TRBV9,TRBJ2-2,CASSVEQGNTGELFF
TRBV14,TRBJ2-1,CASSAGSYNEQFF
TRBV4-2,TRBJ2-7,CASSQESPTYEQYF
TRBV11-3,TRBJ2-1,CASSKREGSYNEQFF
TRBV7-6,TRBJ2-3,CASSFSEGRGLSFDTQYF
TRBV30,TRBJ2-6,CAWSRSGANVLTF
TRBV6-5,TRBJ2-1,CASSYTRGTSSFLF
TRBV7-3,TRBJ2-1,CASSPHEVGEQFF
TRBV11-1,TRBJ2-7,CASSFPRSTAGGTSYEQYF
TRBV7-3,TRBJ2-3,CASSPHGGGTQYF
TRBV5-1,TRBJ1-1,CASRGSAEAFF
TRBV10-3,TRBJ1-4,CAISESGANEKLFF
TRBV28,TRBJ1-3,CASSNYRGARVIGNTIYF
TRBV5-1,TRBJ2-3,CASSLGTASTDTQYF
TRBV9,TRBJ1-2,CASSVGAGTHYGYTF
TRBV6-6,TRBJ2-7,CASRRQVSYEQYF
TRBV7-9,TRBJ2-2,CASSSRSYTGELFF
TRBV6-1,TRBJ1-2,CASSEGSADLNYGYTF
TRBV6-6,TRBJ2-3,CASRGVSDTDTQYF
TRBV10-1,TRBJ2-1,CASRIQGDHNEQFF
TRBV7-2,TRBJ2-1,CASSLPGLAGGWSNEQFF
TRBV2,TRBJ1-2,CASSPGQGASYGYTF
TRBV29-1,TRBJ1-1,CSVGSGVNTEAFF
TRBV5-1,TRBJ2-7,CASSSGGGIIYEQYF
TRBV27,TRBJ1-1,CASRTTGAASDPEAFF
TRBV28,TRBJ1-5,CASRLRVVGQPQHF
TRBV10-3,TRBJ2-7,CAITDGSEQYF
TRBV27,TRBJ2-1,CATGLHHYNEQFF
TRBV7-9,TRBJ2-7,CASSSGTVLGEQYF
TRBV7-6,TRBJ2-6,CASSSVPGQDSGANVLTF
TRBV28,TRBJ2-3,CASSTGTAADTQYF
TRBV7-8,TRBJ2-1,CASEAYNEQFF
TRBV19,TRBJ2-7,CASSPRTSATYEQYF
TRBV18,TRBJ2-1,CASSPPVGVAYNEQFF
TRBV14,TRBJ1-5,CASSQGEGQPQHF